This T cell receptor (beta chain) was recovered during a study of T cell repertoires in aging, cancer and after chemotherapy. The overall study: Clear clonal overlap appeared across healthy donor samples taken over several months to years. The study, taken as a whole, reports: Across the chemotherapy interval, each cancer cohort showed higher median generation probability, suggesting thymic rebound. Age-matched healthy donors had significantly more diverse, less clonal blood TCR repertoires than untreated cancer patients.

V lost 5 bases and J lost 6, with 8 bases in between. Germline lookup yields CDR1 MNHEY and CDR2 SVGEGT. This CDR3 is 12 amino acids long. TRB rearrangements spanning V, D and J were amplified using mixed TRB-A/B primers. A single record per CDR3 protein comes from TCRdb applying MiXCR to the multiplex PCR reads. Of about 14,000 distinct CDR3 sequences listed, under 30% were seen once; the top ten hold about 50%. Points on this clonotype: Its specificity is not known.

Peripheral blood genomic DNA, not sorted cells or RNA, was the template. The chain links TRBV6-2 or TRBV6-3 to TRBJ2-4; D may be TRBD2 (6 bases). The material sequenced was blood. The TCR sequence derives from a human donor in good health. Here the CDR3 DNA reads TGTGCCAGCAGTACGGGACTAAACATTCAGTACTTC. It specifies CASSTGLNIQYF.